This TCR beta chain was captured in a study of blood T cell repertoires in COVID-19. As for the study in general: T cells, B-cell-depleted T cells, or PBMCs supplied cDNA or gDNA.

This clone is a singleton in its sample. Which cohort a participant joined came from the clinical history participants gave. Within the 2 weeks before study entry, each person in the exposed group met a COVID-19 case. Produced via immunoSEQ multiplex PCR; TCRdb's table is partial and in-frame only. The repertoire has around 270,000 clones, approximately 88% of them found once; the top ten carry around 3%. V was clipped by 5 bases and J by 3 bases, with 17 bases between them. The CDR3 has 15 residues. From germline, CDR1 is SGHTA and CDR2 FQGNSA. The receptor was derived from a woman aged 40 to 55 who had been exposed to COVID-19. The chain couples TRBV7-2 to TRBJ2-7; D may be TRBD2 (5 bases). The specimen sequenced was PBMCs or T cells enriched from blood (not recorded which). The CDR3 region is CASSPDGNAVYEQYF. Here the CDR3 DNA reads TGTGCCAGCAGCCCGGACGGGAATGCGGTCTACGAGCAGTACTTC.